This T cell receptor beta chain was sequenced in a study of blood T cell repertoires in COVID-19. Someone with COVID-19 had been met by exposed participants within 2 weeks before study entry. TCRdb keeps only in-frame clones here, not all; method: immunoSEQ multiplex PCR. The top ten clones hold over 0.85% of a sample with roughly 250,000 clones, 70% to 90% of them seen once. The V and J ends lost 2 bases and 3 bases respectively, with 5 bases between them. The CDR3 covers 12 residues. CDR1 and CDR2 (germline): MDHEN, SYDVKM. The origin of this receptor is a man aged 50 to 59 who had been exposed to COVID-19. The rearrangement joins TRBV28 to TRBJ2-7; D gene uncertain. What was sequenced was PBMCs or T cells enriched from blood (not recorded which). In DNA, the CDR3 is TGTGCCAGCAGTTTAGGCAACTACGAGCAGTACGTC. As protein: CASSLGNYEQYV.